These 3 T cell receptor beta chains share one sample of origin, sequenced in a study of blood T cell repertoires in COVID-19. TCRdb's table, derived via immunoSEQ multiplex PCR, lists solely in-frame clones and lacks some. The repertoire includes some 48,000 clones, about nine tenths of them detected once, and roughly 25% sits in the top ten. Sequenced sample: peripheral blood. The receptors here all came from a woman older than 75 in a cohort sampled during active or convalescent COVID-19.

The chain has TRBV5-1 and TRBJ2-7; D is perhaps TRBD1 (7 bases). The CDR3 runs 15 residues. Germline V gene sequence: CDR1 SGHRS, CDR2 YFSETQ. V lost 4 bases and J 6 bases, leaving 20 bases between the germline ends. The CDR3 sequence is CASSPSGGSQREQYF. The DNA of the CDR3 is TGCGCCAGCAGCCCATCAGGGGGGTCACAACGCGAGCAGTACTTC.

The chain's CDR3 is CASSREDRGDEKLFF. The CDR3 region has the DNA TGCGCCAGCAGCCGGGAGGACAGGGGAGACGAAAAACTGTTTTTT. The chain joins TRBV4-1 to TRBJ1-4; TRBD1 agrees at 9 bases. V lost 4 bases, J lost 8 bases, and 8 bases stayed unmatched. CDR1 and CDR2 (germline): MGHRA, YSYEKL. This CDR3 has 15 amino acids.

This chain joins TRBV10-3 and TRBJ1-5, with D possibly TRBD1 on 5 matching bases. The CDR3 length is 14 residues. CDR1 and CDR2 from the germline V gene are ENHRY and SYGVKD. V was cut by 2 bases and J by 3 bases, with 8 bases left in between. The CDR3 loop reads CAISEARVNQPQHF. As DNA, the CDR3 is TGTGCCATCAGTGAGGCCAGGGTCAATCAGCCCCAGCATTTT.